The 20 T cell receptor beta chains reported below all come from one sample, sequenced in a study of blood T cell repertoires in COVID-19. Clones were sequenced by immunoSEQ multiplex PCR, and TCRdb holds only the in-frame ones, with some missing. The sample consists of 180,000 or so clones, around 83% of them appearing once. The sequencing sample was made of peripheral blood. The receptors were gathered from a woman aged 60-75 years with acute or convalescent COVID-19.

This clone was counted a single time. The J gene is TRBJ2-1, the V gene TRBV25-1; 12 positions agree with TRBD2. CDR1 is MGHDK and CDR2 is SYGVNS in the germline V gene. V shed 2 bases and J 9 bases; nucleotides not matched to a gene: 14. The CDR3 is 18 amino acids. CDR3 loop: CASSEGTTSGRHRIEQFF. CDR3 nucleotide sequence: TGTGCCAGCAGTGAAGGAACGACTAGCGGGAGACACCGAATTGAGCAGTTCTTC.

The chain joins TRBV6-1 to TRBJ1-5; TRBD1 matches 7 bases. Germline values: CDR1 MNHNS, CDR2 SASEGT. This CDR3 is built from 15 residues. Trimming removed 0 bases from V and 4 bases from J; junction bases left unmatched: 3. CDR3 nucleotides: TGTGCCAGCAGTGAAGCGGGACAGCAGAATCAGCCCCAGCATTTT. It is translated as CASSEAGQQNQPQHF.

The chain links TRBV21-1 to TRBJ2-7; the table's TRBD1 call for D was not verified on the DNA. TRBV21-1 is a pseudogene. This CDR3 is 17 amino acids long. CDR3 in DNA: TGTGCCAGCAGCAAAGGGAAGGACAGGAGACGCTCCTACGAGCAGTACGTC. It encodes CASSKGKDRRRSYEQYV.

This rearrangement joins TRBV24-1 to TRBJ2-2; D gene unclear. The CDR3 runs to 14 residues. The germline V gene encodes CDR1 KGHDR and CDR2 SFDVKD. V was clipped by 4 bases and J by 2 bases, with 7 bases between them. The CDR3 nucleotides are TGTGCCACCAGTGACCACATAAACACCGGGGAGCTGTTTTTT. Its protein product is CATSDHINTGELFF.

The chain has TRBV28 and TRBJ2-5; the D is unclear. Trimming stripped 1 base from V and 5 bases from J, with 5 bases between. The CDR3 runs to 12 residues. Per the germline V gene, CDR1 is MDHEN and CDR2 is SYDVKM. CDR3 nucleotides: TGTGCCAGCAGTTTATTAGTGGAGACCCAGTACTTC. Encoded protein: CASSLLVETQYF.

This rearrangement joins TRBV3-1 (or the pseudogene TRBV3-2) to TRBJ2-1, with a tentative D call TRBD1 (5 bases). V was trimmed by 1 base and J by 7 bases, leaving 8 bases between them. The CDR3 sequence is 13 residues long. CDR1 is LGHDT, CDR2 YNNKEL, per germline (reference sequence). CDR3 region: CASSQGQPNEQFF. The DNA of the CDR3 is TGTGCCAGCAGCCAAGGACAGCCAAATGAGCAGTTCTTC.

The chain is built from TRBV5-4 and TRBJ1-4, with D perhaps matching TRBD1 (5 bases). Deletions cut 0 bases from V and 8 bases from J, with 14 bases between. Germline V lookup: CDR1 SGHNT, CDR2 YYREEE (reference sequence). The CDR3 is 15 amino acids. The CDR3 DNA is TGTGCCAGCAGCTTGGAGGGCCCGCGGGGGGAAAAACTGTTTTTT. It encodes CASSLEGPRGEKLFF.

The genes are TRBV12-3 or TRBV12-4 and TRBJ1-1; D is ambiguous. This CDR3 has 13 residues. V lost 3 bases, J lost 5 bases, and 10 bases lay in between. The CDR3 reads CASSFTVRTEAFF. The CDR3 region has the DNA TGTGCCAGCAGTTTTACAGTAAGAACTGAAGCTTTCTTT.

V usage is TRBV11-2 and J usage is TRBJ1-6; tentatively, D is TRBD1 (5 bases). This CDR3 has 12 amino acids. Germline V gene sequence: CDR1 SGHAT, CDR2 FQNNGV. V was pared by 1 base and J by 13 bases, with 8 bases between. The CDR3 nucleotides read TGTGCCAGCAGCTTAGTGGGGGGGCCCCTCCACTTT. This translates into CASSLVGGPLHF.

This rearrangement joins TRBV7-9 to TRBJ1-2, with 8 nucleotides matching TRBD1. The ends lost 1 base at V and 8 bases at J; junction bases unmatched: 6. CDR1 is SEHNR, CDR2 FQNEAQ, per germline (reference sequence). This CDR3 contains 14 residues. The CDR3 loop reads CASSLGQGANGYTF. DNA for the CDR3: TGTGCCAGCAGCTTAGGCCAGGGGGCGAACGGCTACACCTTC.

The chain joins TRBV10-3 to TRBJ2-6, with 14 bases matching TRBD2. The CDR3 extends over 19 amino acids. After removal of 3 bases from V and 4 bases from J, the junction contained 8 bases not matched to a gene. Per the germline V gene, CDR1 is ENHRY and CDR2 is SYGVKD. The CDR3 DNA reads TGTGCCATCAGTGAAAGACTAGCGGGAGGGCCGTTAGGGGCCAACGTCCTGACTTTC. Its protein product is CAISERLAGGPLGANVLTF.

This clone was counted a single time. This chain connects TRBV10-3 to TRBJ1-4; 8 nucleotides align to TRBD1. J lost 13 bases, V lost 0 bases, and 10 bases had no gene match. Germline V gene lookup returns CDR1 ENHRY and CDR2 SYGVKD. CDR3 length: 15 residues. As DNA, the CDR3 is TGTGCCATCAGTGAGTCGTCAGGGGGCTTGGGTGGACTGTTTTTT. Protein product: CAISESSGGLGGLFF.

The V and J genes are TRBV3-1 (or the pseudogene TRBV3-2) and TRBJ1-1, with a possible D match to TRBD1 (6 bases). This CDR3 is 12 amino acids long. The germline V gene encodes CDR1 LGHDT and CDR2 YNNKEL (reference sequence). V was cut by 2 bases and J by 12 bases, with 13 bases left in between. The CDR3 nucleotides are TGTGCCAGCAGCCAAACAGGGCCGAGGACTTTCTTT. Residues: CASSQTGPRTFF.

With regard to this clone: The same CDR3 arises from other DNA sequences in this sample as well. The J gene is TRBJ1-6, the V gene TRBV9; D unresolved. Germline V gene lookup returns CDR1 SGDLS and CDR2 YYNGEE. This CDR3 region has 15 residues. The germline V and J ends were trimmed by 0 bases and 6 bases, with 10 bases remaining between them. The CDR3: CASSVEGGLNSPLHF. In nucleotides, the CDR3 is TGTGCCAGCAGCGTAGAGGGCGGACTTAATTCACCCCTCCACTTT. Full variable domain (outside the CDR3, taken from reference TRBV9 and TRBJ1-6): DSGVTQTPKHLITATGQRVTLRCSPRSGDLSVYWYQQSLDQGLQFLIQYYNGEERAKGNILERFSAQQFPDLHSELNLSSLELGDSALYFCASSVEGGLNSPLHFGNGTRLTVT.

The rearrangement uses TRBV27 and TRBJ2-2, with D tentatively TRBD1 (6 bases). CDR1 and CDR2 (germline): MNHEY, SMNVEV (reference sequence). V gave up 6 bases and J gave up 0 bases, with 11 bases separating them. This CDR3 is 15 amino acids long. CDR3: CASSRQATNTGELFF. CDR3 coding DNA: TGTGCCAGCAGCCGACAGGCCACGAACACCGGGGAGCTGTTTTTT.

In nucleotides, the CDR3 is TGCGCCAGCAGCTTGTCGCTAGCGGGGTACACAGATACGCAGTATTTT. As protein: CASSLSLAGYTDTQYF. The chain has TRBV5-1 and TRBJ2-3, with 9 nucleotides matching TRBD2. The length of the CDR3 is 16 residues. The V segment lost 1 base and the J segment 2 bases; nucleotides outside the gene matches: 5. The germline gives CDR1 SGHRS, CDR2 YFSETQ.

CDR3 sequence: CASSPFGLGEGTGELFF. The CDR3 DNA is TGCGCCAGCAGCCCGTTCGGGCTGGGAGAGGGCACCGGGGAGCTGTTTTTT. V gene TRBV5-1 combines with J gene TRBJ2-2; D may be TRBD2 (5 bases). The CDR3 runs 17 residues. Germline values: CDR1 SGHRS, CDR2 YFSETQ. V was cut by 4 bases and J by 4 bases, with 20 bases left in between.

The chain is built from TRBV4-2 and TRBJ2-1; 8 nucleotides align to TRBD2. There are 15 residues in the CDR3. Trimming cost V 4 bases and J 6 bases; bases outside gene matches: 8. Germline CDR1 reads LGHNA; CDR2 reads YNFKEQ. The CDR3 nucleotides read TGTGCCAGCAGCCGGGGACTAGGAATTGCCAATGAGCAGTTCTTC. Its translation is CASSRGLGIANEQFF.

The rearrangement joins TRBV9 to TRBJ2-6, with TRBD1 matching over 7 bases. The CDR3 runs to 17 residues. Germline V lookup: CDR1 SGDLS, CDR2 YYNGEE. Trimming cost V 1 base and J 2 bases; bases outside gene matches: 6. This chain's CDR3 is CASSVQGVSPGANVLTF. In DNA form, the CDR3 reads TGTGCCAGCAGCGTACAGGGGGTGAGTCCTGGGGCCAACGTCCTGACTTTC.

The chain links TRBV6-5 to TRBJ2-2, with 7 positions matching TRBD1. CDR1 MNHEY and CDR2 SVGAGI come from the germline V gene. The CDR3 extends over 13 amino acids. Trimming cost V 4 bases and J 7 bases; bases outside gene matches: 3. CDR3 DNA: TGTGCCAGCAGTTTACAGGGGATCGGGGAGCTGTTTTTT. Residues: CASSLQGIGELFF.